This entry describes one T cell receptor beta chain. Unsorted bulk tissue of about 20-32 mg yielded co-extracted RNA and DNA. These data belong to a study of tumor-infiltrating lymphocytes in primary liver carcinoma. Priming with a constant-region primer yielded TCR beta cDNA from 450 to 600 ng total RNA. Three nested multiplex PCR rounds, a slightly modified ARM-PCR, produced the libraries for TCR beta. Both of the initial two PCR rounds ran for around 9 cycles and employed TRBV1-TRBV30 forward primers alongside a C-beta reverse primer. TCRdb reprocessed the multiplex PCR reads via MiXCR and lists one record per CDR3 protein. The top ten clones hold 35% to 40% of a sample with roughly 30,000 distinct CDR3 sequences, less than 80% of them seen once. Trimming at V came to 5 bases and at J to 6 bases, leaving 8 bases not matched to a gene. Germline-derived CDR1 and CDR2 are SEHNR and FQNEAQ (reference sequence). The CDR3 runs to 15 residues.

This TCR came from a man aged 35-49 years with primary liver carcinoma and hepatitis B virus infection. Sequencing was done on a sample of liver tumor tissue from sampling region 5. Subset denoted: tumor region T5, tumor centre. J is TRBJ2-3 and V is TRBV7-9; 10 bases are a match to TRBD1. Here the CDR3 DNA reads TGTGCCAGCAGCAGGACAGGGGGTGGCGAGGATACGCAGTATTTT. It codes for CASSRTGGGEDTQYF.